The 10 T cell receptor beta chains listed next were all sequenced from one sample in a study of blood T cell repertoires in COVID-19. Measured with immunoSEQ multiplex PCR; TCRdb has only the in-frame clones, and not every one. The table lists about 270,000 clones, around 90% of them singletons. The sequenced sample consisted of peripheral blood. Receptors originate from a man aged 60 to 69 who had recovered from COVID-19.

Regarding this clone: Sequence at one end of the junction differs from germline and may be a read error. The genes are TRBV3-1 (or the pseudogene TRBV3-2) and TRBJ2-1; possibly TRBD2 for D (6 bases). The CDR3 totals 15 residues. Germline V gives CDR1 LGHDT, CDR2 YNNKEL (reference sequence). The CDR3 DNA reads TGTGCCAGCAGACAAGGACTACAAACAGCCAATGAGCAGTTCTTC. Protein product: CASRQGLQTANEQFF.

The rearrangement uses TRBV5-1 and TRBJ2-2; D is possibly TRBD1 (7 bases). Looked up from germline, CDR1 is SGHRS and CDR2 is YFSETQ. This CDR3 has 15 amino acids. V lost 0 bases to trimming and J lost 8 bases, with 14 bases between them. The DNA for the CDR3 is TGCGCCAGCAGCTTGGTGGAGGGGGCAAGAGGGGAGCTGTTTTTT. Translated, it gives CASSLVEGARGELFF.

This rearrangement joins TRBV7-9 to TRBJ2-3, with D possibly matching TRBD2 (6 bases). CDR3 length equals 15 residues. The ends were cut back, 8 bases at V and 2 bases at J, with 17 bases in the middle. Germline V gene lookup returns CDR1 SEHNR and CDR2 FQNEAQ (reference sequence). This CDR3 reads CASAGRNILTDTQYF. CDR3 nucleotide sequence: TGTGCCAGCGCGGGACGCAACATCCTCACAGATACGCAGTATTTT.

V and J are TRBV11-2 and TRBJ1-2, with D possibly matching TRBD1 (5 bases). This CDR3 has 14 residues. Looked up from germline, CDR1 is SGHAT and CDR2 is FQNNGV. Trimming removed 5 bases at V and 8 bases at J, with 18 bases between. DNA for the CDR3: TGTGCCAGCAGCCCATTGACAGCGGGTGCGGGCTACACCTTC. Translation gives CASSPLTAGAGYTF.

The chain carries TRBV7-2 and TRBJ2-3; the D gene is possibly TRBD2 (5 bases). V was pared by 5 bases and J by 4 bases, with 10 bases between. The CDR3 is 13 amino acids. Per germline, CDR1 SGHTA and CDR2 FQGNSA. In DNA form, the CDR3 reads TGTGCCAGCAGCCCGACGCGGGCAGATACGCAGTATTTT. Protein sequence: CASSPTRADTQYF.

The chain recombines TRBV12-3 or TRBV12-4 with TRBJ2-7, with 7 bases aligning to TRBD1. The CDR3 is 13 residues long. J gave up 3 bases and V 6 bases, and 5 bases lay outside the gene matches. CDR3 DNA sequence: TGTGCCAGCAGCCTGGGACAGCTCTACGAGCAGTACTTC. It is translated as CASSLGQLYEQYF.

The CDR3 protein is CSARRDGGLADTQYF. For the CDR3, the DNA is TGCAGCGCCCGCAGGGATGGTGGGTTGGCAGATACGCAGTATTTT. The V call is TRBV29-1, the J call TRBJ2-3; D possibly corresponds to TRBD1 (5 bases). This CDR3 has 15 residues. Germline V CDR1 and CDR2: SQVTM, ANQGSEA. Deletions cut 7 bases from V and 4 bases from J, with 21 bases between.

This chain connects TRBV7-3 to TRBJ2-5; TRBD2 agrees at 9 bases. CDR3 length equals 14 residues. The V and J ends lost 6 bases and 5 bases, in that order; junction bases with no gene match: 7. CDR1 SGHTA and CDR2 FQGTGA come from the germline V gene. This CDR3 is CASRKTGTSETQYF. The CDR3 DNA reads as TGTGCCAGCAGAAAAACCGGGACTAGCGAGACCCAGTACTTC.

The V gene is TRBV9, the J gene TRBJ2-5, with TRBD2 matching 9 bases. With 3 bases clipped from V and 5 bases from J, the junction kept 17 bases outside the gene matches. This CDR3 has 18 residues. CDR1 and CDR2 from the germline V gene are SGDLS and YYNGEE. The CDR3 coding sequence is TGTGCCAGCAGCGACCAGCGGGGGCGACTAGCGGTCCGGGAGACCCAGTACTTC. This translates into CASSDQRGRLAVRETQYF.

The chain employs TRBV5-1 and TRBJ2-7; 9 positions agree with TRBD1. Germline-derived CDR1 and CDR2 are SGHRS and YFSETQ. The CDR3 consists of 15 residues. The J segment lost 5 bases and the V segment lost 3 bases, leaving 9 bases of the junction unmatched. The CDR3 here is CASSSSGTGFNEQYF. The DNA of the CDR3 is TGCGCCAGCAGCTCATCCGGGACAGGGTTCAACGAGCAGTACTTC. Full variable domain (rest looked up from reference TRBV5-1 and TRBJ2-7): KAGVTQTPRYLIKTRGQQVTLSCSPISGHRSVSWYQQTPGQGLQFLFEYFSETQRNKGNFPGRFSGRQFSNSRSEMNVSTLELGDSALYLCASSSSGTGFNEQYFGPGTRLTVT.